This TCR beta chain was identified in a study of PD-L1 blockade in urothelial cancer. The overall study: It was at 3 weeks (second dose) and 6 weeks after treatment start that blood was analyzed.

As to time point: pretreatment peripheral blood. The patients had locally advanced or metastatic urothelial carcinoma. TCRdb's table, derived via immunoSEQ multiplex PCR, lists solely in-frame clones and lacks some. The sample consists of roughly 87,000 clones, about 90% of them appearing once. The specimen comprised PBMCs, sampled around atezolizumab (anti-PD-L1) treatment. The sequence was collected from an elderly woman with urothelial cancer.

CDR3 bases: TGTGCCAGCAGCTTAACCGGGACTGAAGCTTTCTTT. Its protein is CASSLTGTEAFF. The gene calls are TRBV7-3 and TRBJ1-1; D gene ambiguous. The CDR3 runs 12 residues. Germline V gives CDR1 SGHTA, CDR2 FQGTGA. V shed 0 bases and J shed 5 bases, with 4 bases lying between them. The full variable domain, with the rest looked up from reference TRBV7-3 and TRBJ1-1, is GAGVSQTPSNKVTEKGKYVELRCDPISGHTALYWYRQSLGQGPEFLIYFQGTGAADDSGLPNDRFFAVRPEGSVSTLKIQRTERGDSAVYLCASSLTGTEAFFGQGTRLTVV.